Presented here are 29 T cell receptor beta chains from one specimen sequenced in a study of cytomegalovirus exposure and HLA in healthy donors. The PCR ran on 60 Vbeta and 13 Jbeta primers. TCRdb keeps only in-frame clones here, not all; method: immunoSEQ multiplex PCR. This sample has 100,000 or so clones, with approximately 89% found just once. The material sequenced was PBMCs. These receptors originate from a man aged 25 to 40 in good health and CMV-seronegative.

The genes are TRBV29-1 and TRBJ1-2; perhaps TRBD1 as D (5 bases). CDR1 SQVTM and CDR2 ANQGSEA come from the germline V gene. V lost 6 bases to trimming and J lost 5 bases, with 22 bases between them. This CDR3 comprises 15 residues. Written as DNA, the CDR3 is TGCAGCGTGACCGGGACCTACTTGGAGGGGTATGGCTACACCTTC. As protein: CSVTGTYLEGYGYTF.

The chain employs TRBV7-9 and TRBJ1-4; D unresolved. The germline gives CDR1 SEHNR, CDR2 FQNEAQ (reference sequence). V was cut by 5 bases and J by 4 bases, with 20 bases left in between. CDR3 size: 17 residues. The CDR3 sequence: CASSPPLVGRFNEKLFF. CDR3 nucleotides: TGTGCCAGCAGCCCCCCGCTCGTAGGCAGGTTTAATGAAAAACTGTTTTTT.

This chain links TRBV9 with TRBJ1-2; 8 nucleotides align to TRBD1. CDR1 and CDR2 (germline): SGDLS, YYNGEE. The CDR3 sequence is 13 residues long. Trimming took 4 bases from V and 6 from J; bases not matched to a gene: 5. The CDR3 sequence is CASSTQGAHGYTF. The CDR3 DNA is TGTGCCAGCAGCACTCAGGGGGCTCATGGCTACACCTTC.

This clone was counted a single time. CDR3 loop: CASSMSSPRNEQFF. CDR3 nucleotides: TGTGCCAGTAGTATGTCTAGTCCCCGGAATGAGCAGTTCTTC. The rearrangement links TRBV19 to TRBJ2-1; no definite D call. CDR1 and CDR2 (germline): LNHDA, SQIVND (reference sequence). The CDR3 sequence is 14 residues long. V was pared by 3 bases and J by 7 bases, with 13 bases between.

The V and J genes are TRBV4-3 and TRBJ2-1; possible D gene TRBD1, 6 bases. V dropped 0 bases and J dropped 6 bases, with 9 bases sitting between them. The CDR3 has 14 amino acids. Germline CDR1 LGHNA, CDR2 YSLEER. CDR3 sequence (DNA): TGCGCCAGCAGCCAAGATCCAGGGGTCAATGAGCAGTTCTTC. Translating it yields CASSQDPGVNEQFF.

The rearrangement joins TRBV27 to TRBJ1-6, with a tentative D call TRBD1 (6 bases). This CDR3 region has 16 residues. V was trimmed by 2 bases and J by 5 bases, leaving 13 bases between them. The germline V gene has CDR1 MNHEY and CDR2 SMNVEV (reference sequence). This chain's CDR3 is CASSLGRGIDNSPLHF. The DNA of the CDR3 is TGTGCCAGCAGTTTAGGCAGGGGAATTGATAATTCACCCCTCCACTTT.

J is TRBJ2-2 and V is TRBV5-3; D gene unclear. TRBV5-3 is an ORF, and what it does is uncertain. V shed 0 bases and J shed 6 bases, with 6 bases lying between them. The CDR3 consists of 13 residues. CDR3 in amino acids: CARSLDSSGELFF. The CDR3 DNA reads TGTGCCAGAAGCTTGGATAGTTCCGGGGAGCTGTTTTTT.

The chain carries TRBV11-1 and TRBJ2-1; D uncertain. V shed 3 bases and J shed 4 bases, with 13 bases lying between them. This CDR3 comprises 15 residues. The germline gives CDR1 SGHAT, CDR2 FQDESV (reference sequence). CDR3 sequence: CASSFLTSPYNEQFF. Here the CDR3 DNA reads TGTGCCAGCAGCTTCCTTACTTCTCCTTACAATGAGCAGTTCTTC.

J is TRBJ2-4 and V is TRBV9; 9 bases agree with TRBD2. V was pared by 4 bases and J by 8 bases, with 7 bases of the junction left unmatched. Germline V gene data show CDR1 as SGDLS and CDR2 as YYNGEE. The CDR3 length is 14 residues. The CDR3 DNA follows: TGTGCCAGCAGCCCCAGGGTAGCGGGGGACATTCAGTACTTC. Its protein is CASSPRVAGDIQYF.

This sequence joins TRBV7-9 and TRBJ2-7; D unresolved. V dropped 5 bases and J dropped 2 bases, with 16 bases sitting between them. This CDR3 has 15 amino acids. CDR1 is SEHNR, CDR2 FQNEAQ, per germline (reference sequence). DNA of the CDR3: TGTGCCAGCAGCCCCCTTCTCACTGAGACCTACGAGCAGTACTTC. Amino acid sequence: CASSPLLTETYEQYF.

V usage is TRBV7-9 and J usage is TRBJ2-7; TRBD2 matches at 10 bases. Looked up from germline, CDR1 is SEHNR and CDR2 is FQNEAQ (reference sequence). The length of the CDR3 is 15 residues. The J segment lost 6 bases and the V segment lost 5 bases, leaving 10 bases of the junction unmatched. The CDR3 spells CASSPPGTSVREQYF. DNA for the CDR3: TGTGCCAGCAGCCCACCCGGGACTAGCGTTCGCGAGCAGTACTTC.

This chain links TRBV7-9 with TRBJ1-5; 7 bases fit TRBD1. With 5 bases clipped from V and 4 bases from J, the junction kept 8 bases outside the gene matches. Germline V gene data show CDR1 as SEHNR and CDR2 as FQNEAQ (reference sequence). The CDR3 sequence is 15 residues long. The CDR3 DNA is TGTGCCAGCAGCCCACCCCGGGACAGTAATCAGCCCCAGCATTTT. Amino acid sequence: CASSPPRDSNQPQHF.

The chain links TRBV5-6 to TRBJ2-5; D gene unclear. Trimming removed 0 bases from V and 2 bases from J, with 8 bases in between. This CDR3 region has 14 residues. CDR1 is SGHDT and CDR2 is YYEEEE in the germline V gene. This chain's CDR3 is CASSLGQKQETQYF. The CDR3 region has the DNA TGTGCCAGCAGCTTGGGTCAGAAACAAGAGACCCAGTACTTC. The full variable domain, its missing parts supplied by reference TRBV5-6 and TRBJ2-5, is DAGVTQSPTHLIKTRGQQVTLRCSPKSGHDTVSWYQQALGQGPQFIFQYYEEEERQRGNFPDRFSGHQFPNYSSELNVNALLLGDSALYLCASSLGQKQETQYFGPGTRLLVL.

The rearrangement links TRBV2 to TRBJ2-5, with a tentative D call TRBD1 (5 bases). This CDR3 is 15 amino acids long. Between the trimmed V and J ends, which lost 3 bases and 1 base, there was a span of 12 bases. Germline values: CDR1 SNHLY, CDR2 FYNNEI. DNA of the CDR3: TGTGCCAGCAGTGATTGGGCAGGGCTCCAAGAGACCCAGTACTTC. Its protein product is CASSDWAGLQETQYF.

This clone was found a few times. The chain couples TRBV2 to TRBJ1-1; TRBD1 matches 7 bases. The J segment lost 5 bases and the V segment lost 6 bases, leaving 6 bases of the junction unmatched. The CDR3 spans 13 residues. Germline V CDR1 and CDR2: SNHLY, FYNNEI. The CDR3 here is CASSRNRGTEAFF. The CDR3 DNA is TGTGCCAGCAGCCGCAACAGGGGTACTGAAGCTTTCTTT.

This chain uses TRBV5-4 with TRBJ2-1; 11 bases map to TRBD2. This CDR3 has 17 amino acids. The V segment lost 4 bases and the J segment 3 bases; nucleotides outside the gene matches: 9. Per the germline V gene, CDR1 is SGHNT and CDR2 is YYREEE (reference sequence). This CDR3 is CASSPADSGGDYNEQFF. CDR3 nucleotide sequence: TGTGCCAGCAGCCCTGCTGATAGCGGGGGGGACTACAATGAGCAGTTCTTC.

The chain employs TRBV29-1 and TRBJ1-1; a weak D match, TRBD1 (6 bases). Germline V gene sequence: CDR1 SQVTM, CDR2 ANQGSEA. The CDR3 is made up of 16 amino acids. V was trimmed by 4 bases and J by 0 bases, leaving 18 bases between them. CDR3 coding DNA: TGCAGCGTTGTAGTCCAGGACAGAAAAATGAACACTGAAGCTTTCTTT. The encoded protein is CSVVVQDRKMNTEAFF.

The chain has TRBV7-2 and TRBJ1-1; a weak D match, TRBD1 (5 bases). Looked up from germline, CDR1 is SGHTA and CDR2 is FQGNSA. This CDR3 spans 14 amino acids. Trimming stripped 5 bases from V and 5 bases from J, with 15 bases between. This chain's CDR3 is CASSLGGVGTEAFF. In nucleotides, the CDR3 is TGTGCCAGCAGCCTCGGGGGGGTGGGTACTGAAGCTTTCTTT.

This clone was seen more than once but under ten times. The J gene is TRBJ1-1, the V gene TRBV28; 8 bases line up with TRBD1. Germline-derived CDR1 and CDR2 are MDHEN and SYDVKM. V lost 8 bases and J lost 12; bases outside the gene matches: 14. The CDR3 has 13 residues. The CDR3 here is CASWLRTGSISFF. The DNA of the CDR3 is TGTGCCAGCTGGCTCAGGACAGGGAGTATATCTTTCTTT.

This clone was found once. The chain has TRBV28 and TRBJ2-2, with D perhaps TRBD1 (7 bases). Trimming removed 3 bases at V and 1 base at J, with 15 bases between. This CDR3 region has 17 residues. The germline V gene encodes CDR1 MDHEN and CDR2 SYDVKM. CDR3 residues: CASSFSWRGRNTGELFF. CDR3 sequence (DNA): TGTGCCAGCAGTTTTTCGTGGAGGGGGCGGAACACCGGGGAGCTGTTTTTT.

This rearrangement joins TRBV28 to TRBJ1-5; D uncertain. Germline CDR1 MDHEN, CDR2 SYDVKM. This CDR3 is 14 amino acids long. V gave up 2 bases and J gave up 3 bases, with 8 bases separating them. This chain's CDR3 is CASSLAVYNQPQHF. CDR3 nucleotide sequence: TGTGCCAGCAGTTTAGCGGTTTACAATCAGCCCCAGCATTTT.

The V call is TRBV4-2, the J call TRBJ2-4; maybe TRBD1 (6 bases). V was pared by 1 base and J by 0 bases, with 10 bases between. The germline V gene encodes CDR1 LGHNA and CDR2 YNFKEQ. The CDR3 spans 16 residues. DNA for the CDR3: TGTGCCAGCAGCCAAGCCGGACAGAAAGCCAAAAACATTCAGTACTTC. Residues: CASSQAGQKAKNIQYF.

V is TRBV9 and J is TRBJ2-2, with a weak D call TRBD2 (5 bases). CDR1 SGDLS and CDR2 YYNGEE come from the germline V gene. V dropped 0 bases and J dropped 2 bases, with 11 bases sitting between them. CDR3 length: 16 residues. The CDR3, as DNA: TGTGCCAGCAGCGTAGCGGCCGGGGTAAACACCGGGGAGCTGTTTTTT. Its translation: CASSVAAGVNTGELFF.

This chain links TRBV9 with TRBJ2-1; TRBD1 matches 10 bases. V was pared by 7 bases and J by 5 bases, with 15 bases of the junction left unmatched. Germline CDR1 is SGDLS and CDR2 is YYNGEE. CDR3 length equals 17 residues. In DNA form, the CDR3 reads TGTGCCAGCGGAACCGGGACAGGGGCCCCCTACGACAATGAGCAGTTCTTC. This gives the protein CASGTGTGAPYDNEQFF.

The chain recombines TRBV5-6 with TRBJ1-2, with 8 bases matching TRBD1. V lost 0 bases and J lost 7; bases outside the gene matches: 8. The germline CDR1 and CDR2 sequences are SGHDT and YYEEEE. The CDR3 runs 15 residues. The CDR3 is CASSLVDRVLGGYTF. DNA of the CDR3: TGTGCCAGCAGCTTGGTGGACAGGGTACTTGGTGGCTACACCTTC. The complete variable domain, with remaining parts taken from reference TRBV5-6 and TRBJ1-2, reads DAGVTQSPTHLIKTRGQQVTLRCSPKSGHDTVSWYQQALGQGPQFIFQYYEEEERQRGNFPDRFSGHQFPNYSSELNVNALLLGDSALYLCASSLVDRVLGGYTFGSGTRLTVV.

The chain couples TRBV9 to TRBJ1-1, with 9 bases that match TRBD1. Losses at the gene ends were 1 base for V and 5 bases for J; bases not matched to a gene: 3. Germline V lookup: CDR1 SGDLS, CDR2 YYNGEE. The CDR3 is 14 residues long. In DNA, the CDR3 is TGTGCCAGCAGCGTAACAGGGGGCCTTACTGAAGCTTTCTTT. This translates into CASSVTGGLTEAFF. Drawing the rest from reference TRBV9 and TRBJ1-1, the complete variable domain is DSGVTQTPKHLITATGQRVTLRCSPRSGDLSVYWYQQSLDQGLQFLIQYYNGEERAKGNILERFSAQQFPDLHSELNLSSLELGDSALYFCASSVTGGLTEAFFGQGTRLTVV.

This sequence joins TRBV5-6 and TRBJ1-2; D not certain. Trimming took off 2 bases at V and 2 bases at J, with 7 bases between the two ends. The CDR3 sequence is 13 residues long. The germline CDR1 and CDR2 sequences are SGHDT and YYEEEE. Here the CDR3 reads CASSLGGNYGYTF. CDR3 in DNA: TGTGCCAGCAGCTTAGGCGGCAACTATGGCTACACCTTC.

The chain has TRBV9 and TRBJ2-3, with D perhaps TRBD1 (6 bases). The V and J ends lost 4 bases and 0 bases respectively, with 9 bases between them. The CDR3 has 14 residues. CDR1 SGDLS and CDR2 YYNGEE come from the germline V gene. The CDR3 coding sequence is TGTGCCAGCAGCTTAGGACAGAGCACAGATACGCAGTATTTT. Protein product: CASSLGQSTDTQYF. The variable domain in full, with the rest retrieved from reference TRBV9 and TRBJ2-3, is DSGVTQTPKHLITATGQRVTLRCSPRSGDLSVYWYQQSLDQGLQFLIQYYNGEERAKGNILERFSAQQFPDLHSELNLSSLELGDSALYFCASSLGQSTDTQYFGPGTRLTVL.

This chain connects TRBV28 to TRBJ2-1; 11 bases are shared with TRBD2. This CDR3 has 20 amino acids. V lost 6 bases, J lost 8 bases, and 24 bases stayed unmatched. Germline CDR1 is MDHEN and CDR2 is SYDVKM. CDR3 nucleotides: TGTGCCAGCAGCCTGCGGCAGGGACTAGCGGCTTACAACCAGGTCGATGAGCAGTTCTTC. Translation gives CASSLRQGLAAYNQVDEQFF. Full variable domain (outside the CDR3, taken from reference TRBV28 and TRBJ2-1): DVKVTQSSRYLVKRTGEKVFLECVQDMDHENMFWYRQDPGLGLRLIYFSYDVKMKEKGDIPEGYSVSREKKERFSLILESASTNQTSMYLCASSLRQGLAAYNQVDEQFFGPGTRLTVL.